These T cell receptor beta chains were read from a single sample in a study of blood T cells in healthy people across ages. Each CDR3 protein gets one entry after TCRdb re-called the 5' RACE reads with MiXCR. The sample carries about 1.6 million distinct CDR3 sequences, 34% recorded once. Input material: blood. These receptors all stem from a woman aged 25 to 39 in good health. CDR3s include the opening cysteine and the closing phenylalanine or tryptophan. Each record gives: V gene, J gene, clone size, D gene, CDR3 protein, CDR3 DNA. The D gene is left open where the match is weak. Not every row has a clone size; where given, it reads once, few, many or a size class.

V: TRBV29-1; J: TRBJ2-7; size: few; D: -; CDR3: CSVFGTDSYEQYF; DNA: TGCAGCGTGTTCGGGACTGACTCCTACGAGCAGTACTTC
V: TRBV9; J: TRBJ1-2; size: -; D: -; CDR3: CASSTSGQSNYGYTF; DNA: TGTGCCAGCAGCACCTCCGGGCAGTCTAACTATGGCTACACCTTC
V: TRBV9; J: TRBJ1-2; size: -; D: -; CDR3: CASSEAQGNYGYTF; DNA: TGTGCTAGCAGCGAGGCTCAGGGGAACTATGGCTACACCTTC
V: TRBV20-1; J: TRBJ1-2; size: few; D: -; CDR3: CSARVARDYGYTF; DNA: TGCAGTGCTAGAGTCGCCAGGGACTATGGCTACACCTTC
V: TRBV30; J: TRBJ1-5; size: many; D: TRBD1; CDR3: CAWSYGQGRNQPQHF; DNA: TGTGCCTGGAGCTACGGACAGGGCCGCAATCAGCCCCAGCATTTT
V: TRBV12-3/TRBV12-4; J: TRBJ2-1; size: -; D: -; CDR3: CAVIPKTSYNEQFF; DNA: TGTGCCGTTATCCCCAAGACTAGTTACAATGAGCAGTTCTTC
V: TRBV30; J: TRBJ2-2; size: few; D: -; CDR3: CAWGGRRGGTGELFF; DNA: TGTGCCTGGGGTGGCCGACGGGGCGGCACCGGGGAGCTGTTTTTT
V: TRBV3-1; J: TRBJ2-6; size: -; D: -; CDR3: CASGVAGANVLTF; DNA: TGTGCCAGCGGAGTAGCCGGGGCCAACGTCCTGACTTTC
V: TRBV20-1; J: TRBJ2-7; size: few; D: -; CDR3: CSARDGAGTYEQYF; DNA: TGCAGTGCTAGAGACGGGGCCGGGACCTACGAGCAGTACTTC
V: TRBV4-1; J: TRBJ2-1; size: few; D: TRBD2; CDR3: CASIEAGLKGTQFF; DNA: TGCGCCAGCATTGAAGCGGGACTCAAGGGTACGCAGTTCTTC
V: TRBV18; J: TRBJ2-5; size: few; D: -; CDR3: CASSTPRVGETQYF; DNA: TGTGCCAGCTCAACCCCCAGGGTCGGAGAGACCCAGTACTTC
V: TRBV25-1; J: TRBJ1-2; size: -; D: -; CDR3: CASSGSDPLAGYTF; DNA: TGTGCCAGCAGTGGATCGGATCCCCTGGCTGGCTACACCTTC
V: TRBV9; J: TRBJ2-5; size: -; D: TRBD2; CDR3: CASSVGVDQRGQETQYF; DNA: TGTGCCAGCAGCGTAGGTGTTGACCAGCGGGGACAAGAGACCCAGTACTTC
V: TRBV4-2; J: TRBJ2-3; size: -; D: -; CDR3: CASSQDAPGLGYF; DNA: TGTGCCAGCAGCCAAGATGCGCCGGGACTTGGGTATTTT
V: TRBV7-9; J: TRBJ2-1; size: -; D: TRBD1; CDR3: CASSSSEQGWNEQFF; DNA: TGTGCCAGCAGCTCTTCCGAACAGGGGTGGAATGAGCAGTTCTTC
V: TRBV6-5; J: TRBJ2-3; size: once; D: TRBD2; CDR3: CASSYPVRAGVRGTDTQYF; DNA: TGTGCCAGCAGTTACCCAGTAAGAGCGGGAGTCCGGGGCACAGATACGCAGTATTTT
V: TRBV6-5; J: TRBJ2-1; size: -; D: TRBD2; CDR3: CASSYRGGRLGRNEQFF; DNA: TGTGCCAGCAGTTACAGAGGCGGGAGGTTGGGACGTAATGAGCAGTTCTTC
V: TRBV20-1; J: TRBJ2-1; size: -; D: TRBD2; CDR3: CSADVAGGLNEQFF; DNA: TGCAGTGCTGACGTAGCGGGAGGTCTTAATGAGCAGTTCTTC
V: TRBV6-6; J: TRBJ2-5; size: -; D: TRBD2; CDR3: CASSYGGGGQEAQYF; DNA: TGTGCCAGCAGTTACGGGGGGGGTGGGCAAGAGGCCCAGTACTTC
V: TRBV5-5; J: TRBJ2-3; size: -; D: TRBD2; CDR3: CASRNASGGSTDMQYF; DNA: TGTGCCAGCCGAAATGCTAGCGGAGGGAGCACAGATATGCAGTATTTT
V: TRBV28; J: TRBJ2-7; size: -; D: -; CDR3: CASSRMGAEAPSTEQYF; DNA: TGTGCCAGCAGTCGGATGGGTGCAGAGGCCCCGTCCACGGAGCAGTACTTC
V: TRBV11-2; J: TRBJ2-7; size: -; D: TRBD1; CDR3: CASSYSGTGPYEQYF; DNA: TGTGCCAGCAGCTATTCCGGGACAGGGCCCTACGAGCAGTACTTC
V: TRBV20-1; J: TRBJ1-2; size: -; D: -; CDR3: CSARGVPLGGDYGYTF; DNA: TGCAGTGCTAGAGGTGTTCCGCTAGGAGGAGACTATGGCTACACCTTC
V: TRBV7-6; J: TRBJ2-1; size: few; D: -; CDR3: CTSSPGTALTPTYNEQFF; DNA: TGTACCAGCAGTCCCGGGACGGCATTAACTCCAACTTACAATGAGCAGTTCTTC
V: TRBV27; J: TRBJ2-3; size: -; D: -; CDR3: CASMMGFSTDTQYF; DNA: TGTGCCAGCATGATGGGTTTCTCGACAGATACGCAGTATTTT
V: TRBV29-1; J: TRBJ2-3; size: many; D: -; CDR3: CSYGRALFTDTQYF; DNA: TGCAGCTATGGCCGGGCCCTATTCACAGATACGCAGTATTTT
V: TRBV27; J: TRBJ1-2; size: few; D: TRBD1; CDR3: CASSLSGRQGGNYGYTF; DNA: TGTGCCAGCAGTTTATCGGGACGACAGGGGGGAAACTATGGCTACACCTTC
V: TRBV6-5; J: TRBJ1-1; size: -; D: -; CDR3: CASSYTLGGSNTEAFF; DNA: TGTGCCAGCAGTTACACCCTTGGGGGATCGAACACTGAAGCTTTCTTT
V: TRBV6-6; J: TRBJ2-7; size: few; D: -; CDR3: CASSYSDRSVNSYEQYF; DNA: TGTGCCAGCAGTTACTCGGATAGGTCAGTTAATTCCTACGAGCAGTACTTC
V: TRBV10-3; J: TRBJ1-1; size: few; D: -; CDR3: CAISESTVTGGTEAFF; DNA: TGTGCCATCAGTGAGTCGACGGTGACAGGAGGGACTGAAGCTTTCTTT
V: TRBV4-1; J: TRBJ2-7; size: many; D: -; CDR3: CASSQPGRDEQYF; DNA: TGCGCCAGCAGCCAGCCGGGCAGGGACGAGCAGTACTTC
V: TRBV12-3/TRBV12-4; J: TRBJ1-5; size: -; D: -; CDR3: CASSFTRAQPQHF; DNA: TGTGCCAGCAGTTTCACCCGGGCTCAGCCCCAGCATTTT
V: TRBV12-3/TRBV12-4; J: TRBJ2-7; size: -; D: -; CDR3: CASSFFEGVSYEQYF; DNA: TGTGCCAGCAGTTTCTTTGAAGGGGTCTCCTACGAGCAGTACTTC
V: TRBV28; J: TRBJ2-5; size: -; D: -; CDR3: CASSPRIKTRAGNEQYF; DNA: TGTGCCAGCAGCCCTCGGATCAAAACTAGAGCCGGCAATGAGCAGTACTTC
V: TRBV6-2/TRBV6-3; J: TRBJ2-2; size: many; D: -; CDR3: CASSYFGELFF; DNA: TGTGCCAGCAGTTACTTCGGGGAGCTGTTTTTT
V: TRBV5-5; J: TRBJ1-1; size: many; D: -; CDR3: CASSLGVSTEAFF; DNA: TGTGCCAGCAGCTTGGGCGTTTCGACTGAAGCTTTCTTT
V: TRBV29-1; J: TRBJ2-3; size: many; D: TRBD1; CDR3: CSVSDRAIEDTQYF; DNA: TGCAGCGTTTCCGACAGGGCGATTGAGGATACGCAGTATTTT
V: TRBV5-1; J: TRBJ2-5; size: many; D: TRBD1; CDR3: CASSLGTGGQETQYF; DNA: TGTGCCAGCAGCTTGGGGACAGGTGGGCAAGAGACCCAGTACTTC
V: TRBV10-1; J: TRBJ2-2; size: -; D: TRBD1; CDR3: CASGGQGAGELFF; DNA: TGCGCCAGCGGGGGACAGGGAGCCGGGGAGCTGTTTTTT
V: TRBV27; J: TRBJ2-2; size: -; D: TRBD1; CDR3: CASRPGQPTTGELFF; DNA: TGTGCCAGCAGACCGGGACAGCCTACCACCGGGGAGCTGTTTTTT
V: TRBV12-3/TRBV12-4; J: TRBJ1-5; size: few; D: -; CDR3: CASSLLGDTDQPQHF; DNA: TGTGCCAGCAGTTTACTGGGGGATACGGATCAGCCCCAGCATTTT
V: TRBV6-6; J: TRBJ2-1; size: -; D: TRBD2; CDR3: CAGSLPRLAADEQFF; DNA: TGTGCCGGCAGTCTCCCGCGACTAGCGGCGGATGAGCAGTTCTTC
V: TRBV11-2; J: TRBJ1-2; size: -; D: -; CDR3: CASSLKRAGRDGYTF; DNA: TGTGCCAGCAGCTTAAAGCGAGCAGGGCGGGATGGCTACACCTTC
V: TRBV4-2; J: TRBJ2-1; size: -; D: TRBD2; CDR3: CASSQGRWLGRGGEQFF; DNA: TGTGCCAGCAGCCAAGGCAGGTGGTTGGGGCGGGGGGGGGAGCAGTTCTTC
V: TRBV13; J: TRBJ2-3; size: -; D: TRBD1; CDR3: CASSVGTGEHPDTQYF; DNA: TGTGCCAGCAGCGTCGGGACAGGGGAACACCCAGATACGCAGTATTTT
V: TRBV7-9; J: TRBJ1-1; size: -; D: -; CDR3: CASSFSVGANTEAFF; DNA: TGTGCCAGCAGCTTTTCAGTAGGAGCGAACACTGAAGCTTTCTTT
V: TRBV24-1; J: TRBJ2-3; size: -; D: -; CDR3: CATSGGSADTQYF; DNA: TGTGCCACCAGTGGCGGTAGCGCGGATACGCAGTATTTT
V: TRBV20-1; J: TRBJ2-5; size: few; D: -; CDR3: CSARVRSLQETQYF; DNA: TGCAGTGCTAGGGTCAGGAGTCTTCAAGAGACCCAGTACTTC
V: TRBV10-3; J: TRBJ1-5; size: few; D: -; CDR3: CAISELLGQPQHF; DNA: TGTGCCATCAGTGAGCTACTGGGTCAGCCCCAGCATTTT
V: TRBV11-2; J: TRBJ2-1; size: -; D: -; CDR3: CASSFPPGSSYNEQFF; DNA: TGTGCCAGCAGCTTCCCCCCAGGGAGCTCCTACAATGAGCAGTTCTTC
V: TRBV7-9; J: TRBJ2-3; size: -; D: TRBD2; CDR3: CASSFSGGAGSTDTQYF; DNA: TGTGCCAGCAGCTTCAGCGGGGGGGCCGGGAGCACAGATACGCAGTATTTT
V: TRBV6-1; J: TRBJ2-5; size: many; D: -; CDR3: CASSGGLKETQYF; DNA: TGTGCCAGCAGTGGGGGGTTGAAAGAGACCCAGTACTTC
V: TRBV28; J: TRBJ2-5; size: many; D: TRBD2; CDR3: CASSFVAGTQYF; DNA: TGTGCCAGCAGTTTCGTAGCGGGAACCCAGTACTTC
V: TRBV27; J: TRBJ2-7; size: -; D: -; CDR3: CASSLEPPRGYEQYF; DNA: TGTGCCAGCAGTTTAGAGCCCCCCCGGGGCTACGAGCAGTACTTC
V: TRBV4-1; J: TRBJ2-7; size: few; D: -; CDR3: CASSQDSAVGYYEQYF; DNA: TGCGCCAGCAGCCAAGATTCGGCGGTCGGCTACTACGAGCAGTACTTC
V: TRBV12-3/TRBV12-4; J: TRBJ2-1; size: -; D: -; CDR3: CASSSRQAGVVFF; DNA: TGTGCCAGCAGTTCCAGACAGGCCGGGGTGGTGTTCTTC
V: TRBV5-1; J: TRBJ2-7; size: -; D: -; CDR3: CASSLTQGGSYNEQYF; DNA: TGCGCCAGCAGCTTGACCCAGGGGGGCTCCTACAATGAGCAGTACTTC
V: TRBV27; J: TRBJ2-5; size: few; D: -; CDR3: CASSPIPRGETQYF; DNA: TGTGCCAGCAGCCCCATCCCAAGGGGGGAGACCCAGTACTTC
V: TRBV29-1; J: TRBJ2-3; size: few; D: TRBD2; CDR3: CSVEDNDLTSAQTADTQYF; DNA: TGCAGCGTTGAAGATAATGACCTAACTAGCGCGCAGACGGCAGATACGCAGTATTTT